The 16 T cell receptor beta chains below were found in one sample sequenced in a study of shared clonotypes between healthy human individuals. Only CD45RO-negative cells positively selected for CCR7 counted as naive CD8 cells, so terminally differentiated effector memory CD45RA+ cells were excluded. Some clones are missing from TCRdb's copy, which holds only in-frame ones; the method was immunoSEQ multiplex PCR. The table includes over 2,000,000 clones, about 93% detected once. The sample taken for sequencing was naive CD8+ T cells from PBMCs. These TCRs come from a man aged 18-30 years in good health. Some clones in this sample may be carry-over from other donors' samples.

The chain carries TRBV4-1 and TRBJ2-7; 10 nucleotides line up with TRBD1. This CDR3 contains 14 residues. Germline CDR1 reads MGHRA; CDR2 reads YSYEKL. The V gene end was trimmed by 6 bases and the J gene end by 5 bases; junction bases not matched to a gene: 7. In nucleotides, the CDR3 is TGCGCCAGCAGTAGAGGACAGGGGGTAGACGAGCAGTACTTC. Encoded protein: CASSRGQGVDEQYF.

The V and J genes are TRBV11-2 and TRBJ2-1; 8 nucleotides align to TRBD2. Germline V gene lookup returns CDR1 SGHAT and CDR2 FQNNGV. The length of the CDR3 is 13 residues. V gave up 5 bases and J gave up 5 bases; unmatched junction bases: 2. The CDR3 sequence is CASSQAGDNEQFF. CDR3 sequence (DNA): TGTGCCAGCAGCCAAGCGGGAGACAATGAGCAGTTCTTC. Supplemented by reference TRBV11-2 and TRBJ2-1, the full variable domain reads EAGVAQSPRYKIIEKRQSVAFWCNPISGHATLYWYQQILGQGPKLLIQFQNNGVVDDSQLPKDRFSAERLKGVDSTLKIQPAKLEDSAVYLCASSQAGDNEQFFGPGTRLTVL.

V gene TRBV11-2 combines with J gene TRBJ2-2, with D possibly TRBD1 on 6 matching bases. The CDR3 length is 16 residues. Deletions cut 1 base from V and 3 bases from J, with 12 bases between. Germline V gene lookup returns CDR1 SGHAT and CDR2 FQNNGV. The CDR3 is CASSLGQGRDTGELFF. The CDR3 DNA is TGTGCCAGCAGCTTAGGTCAGGGGCGTGACACCGGGGAGCTGTTTTTT.

This clone is a singleton in its sample. V and J are TRBV7-9 and TRBJ2-1; a weak D match, TRBD2 (6 bases). V was shortened by 2 bases and J by 2 bases, with 16 bases between the two germline ends. CDR1 is SEHNR and CDR2 is FQNEAQ in the germline V gene (reference sequence). The CDR3 totals 17 residues. The CDR3 DNA reads TGTGCCAGCAGCTTAAAGGGAGGACCCATCCCCTACAATGAGCAGTTCTTC. Protein: CASSLKGGPIPYNEQFF.

The chain joins TRBV28 to TRBJ2-1; 7 bases are shared with TRBD1. Per germline, CDR1 MDHEN and CDR2 SYDVKM. V shed 7 bases, J shed 4 bases, and the junction held 10 bases outside the gene matches. The CDR3 covers 15 residues. CDR3 loop: CASTLGQLLYNEQFF. DNA for the CDR3: TGTGCCAGCACCCTGGGACAGCTATTATACAATGAGCAGTTCTTC.

The chain combines TRBV19 with TRBJ2-7, with TRBD1 matching over 10 bases. The ends lost 9 bases at V and 5 bases at J; junction bases unmatched: 7. The CDR3 loop spans 13 amino acids. Germline V gene data show CDR1 as LNHDA and CDR2 as SQIVND (reference sequence). This chain's CDR3 is CASRDRGFNEQYF. The CDR3 bases are TGTGCCAGCCGGGACAGGGGTTTTAACGAGCAGTACTTC.

V gene TRBV4-2 combines with J gene TRBJ2-7; 16 positions agree with TRBD2. V shed 2 bases, J shed 3 bases, and the junction held 13 bases outside the gene matches. The CDR3 spans 20 residues. Germline assignment: CDR1 LGHNA and CDR2 YNFKEQ. Here the CDR3 DNA reads TGTGCCAGCAGCCAATCGGGACTAGCGGGAGGGCCCAACCCCCTCTACGAGCAGTACTTC. As protein: CASSQSGLAGGPNPLYEQYF.

The gene calls are TRBV2 and TRBJ2-7; 11 bases map to TRBD2. The V segment lost 3 bases and the J segment 4 bases; nucleotides outside the gene matches: 8. The CDR3 is 16 amino acids. CDR1 and CDR2 from the germline V gene are SNHLY and FYNNEI. This CDR3 is CASSEGSLAGGYEQYF. The CDR3 nucleotides are TGTGCCAGCAGTGAGGGTTCGCTAGCGGGAGGTTACGAGCAGTACTTC.

The V gene is TRBV19, the J gene TRBJ2-7, with a tentative D call TRBD2 (6 bases). This CDR3 has 16 residues. The V end lost 3 bases, the J end lost 1 base, and 16 bases lay between the germline ends. Per the germline V gene, CDR1 is LNHDA and CDR2 is SQIVND (reference sequence). DNA for the CDR3: TGTGCCAGTAGTATCCGCATCCCTCGGGAGTCCTACGAGCAGTACTTC. It specifies CASSIRIPRESYEQYF.

This clone has more than one count but fewer than ten. Different DNA sequences within this sample yield the same CDR3. The chain has TRBV27 and TRBJ2-1; D is unresolved. The CDR3 is 14 residues long. From germline, CDR1 is MNHEY and CDR2 SMNVEV (reference sequence). V was shortened by 3 bases and J by 0 bases, with 6 bases between the two germline ends. Here the CDR3 reads CASSFYSSYNEQFF. CDR3 bases: TGTGCCAGCAGTTTTTATAGCTCCTACAATGAGCAGTTCTTC.

This chain links TRBV28 with TRBJ1-2, with 7 nucleotides matching TRBD1. This CDR3 contains 14 residues. Germline CDR1 and CDR2: MDHEN and SYDVKM. The ends lost 6 bases at V and 3 bases at J; junction bases unmatched: 7. CDR3 amino acids: CASSPRGGYYGYTF. Here the CDR3 DNA reads TGTGCCAGCAGCCCGAGAGGGGGCTACTATGGCTACACCTTC.

The J gene is TRBJ1-5, the V gene TRBV25-1, with unresolved D. Trimming took off 3 bases at V and 4 bases at J, with 10 bases between the two ends. The CDR3 sequence is 14 residues long. Germline CDR1 and CDR2: MGHDK and SYGVNS. The CDR3 sequence: CASSDTVNNQPQHF. DNA for the CDR3: TGTGCCAGCAGTGATACAGTTAATAATCAGCCCCAGCATTTT.

About this clone itself: Other DNA sequences of this sample code for an identical CDR3. The genes are TRBV10-3 and TRBJ1-5; D uncertain. Germline values: CDR1 ENHRY, CDR2 SYGVKD. Between the trimmed V and J ends, which lost 6 bases and 4 bases, there was a span of 10 bases. The CDR3 consists of 13 residues. CDR3 sequence: CAIREGINQPQHF. DNA for the CDR3: TGTGCCATCAGGGAAGGCATTAATCAGCCCCAGCATTTT.

The V call is TRBV2, the J call TRBJ1-5, with D uncertain. This CDR3 region has 12 residues. Trimming pared 7 bases from V and 3 bases from J, leaving 7 bases between. Germline CDR1 SNHLY, CDR2 FYNNEI. CDR3 amino acids: CASMYLNQPQHF. The CDR3 DNA is TGTGCCAGCATGTACCTCAATCAGCCCCAGCATTTT.

Worth noting for this clone: No DNA is shown, since the ends of the CDR3 on it are uncertain; the CDR3 is the one TCRdb lists. The chain uses TRBV7-2 and TRBJ2-7; the table gives TRBD1 as D, unverified against the DNA. The CDR3 length is 17 residues, termini included. CDR1 is SGHTA and CDR2 is FQGNSA in the germline V gene. This CDR3 reads CASSSHFGPGQNYEQYF.

Concerning this clone itself: Other nucleotide sequences in the sample specify the same CDR3. J is TRBJ1-2 and V is TRBV9; the D is unclear. With 0 bases removed from V and 3 bases from J, the gap between germline ends came to 9 bases. The CDR3 sequence is 14 residues long. Germline CDR1 is SGDLS and CDR2 is YYNGEE. CDR3 nucleotide sequence: TGTGCCAGCAGCGTAGGAGACGGCGACTATGGCTACACCTTC. Translation gives CASSVGDGDYGYTF.